The next 32 T cell receptor beta chains were all read from a single sample in a study of Graves' ophthalmopathy and Graves' hyperthyroidism. As the template, RNA transcripts were used to amplify TCR beta CDR3 regions. An opening RT-PCR round employed HTBI primers and preceded a second-round multiplex PCR. A single record per CDR3 protein comes from TCRdb applying MiXCR to the multiplex PCR reads. The table includes 40,000 to 50,000 distinct CDR3 sequences, around 52% detected once. The sample taken for sequencing was peripheral blood. The receptors were gathered from an adult man with Graves' ophthalmopathy.

A word on this clonotype: With a much larger clone just one base away, this may be a read error. The CDR3 does not close with the conserved phenylalanine or tryptophan, likely indicating a read error. The gene calls are TRBV27 and TRBJ2-7; D is undetermined. This CDR3 region has 14 residues. V was clipped by 5 bases and J by 0 bases, with 11 bases between them. The germline V gene encodes CDR1 MNHEY and CDR2 SMNVEV (reference sequence). The CDR3 nucleotides are TGTGCCAGCAGTGGCGCTGGCGACTCCTACGAGCAGTACTGC. Translated: CASSGAGDSYEQYC.

The chain is built from TRBV9 and TRBJ2-7; D remains ambiguous. V was clipped by 0 bases and J by 2 bases, with 12 bases between them. This CDR3 has 15 residues. The germline V gene has CDR1 SGDLS and CDR2 YYNGEE. CDR3 loop: CASSVASGQTYEQYF. The DNA for the CDR3 is TGTGCCAGCAGCGTAGCTTCTGGCCAGACCTACGAGCAGTACTTC.

The rearrangement uses TRBV19 and TRBJ1-5; 9 bases match TRBD1. The CDR3 runs 16 residues. Germline V gene sequence: CDR1 LNHDA, CDR2 SQIVND (reference sequence). The trim removed 4 bases at V and 7 bases at J, leaving 11 bases unmatched. The CDR3 sequence: CASSTLRDRVGQPQHF. Here the CDR3 DNA reads TGTGCCAGTAGTACCCTCCGGGACAGGGTAGGGCAGCCCCAGCATTTT.

J is TRBJ2-3 and V is TRBV2; D is tentatively TRBD1 or TRBD2 (5 bases each). The germline V gene encodes CDR1 SNHLY and CDR2 FYNNEI. The V end lost 6 bases, the J end lost 0 bases, and 13 bases lay between the germline ends. The CDR3 runs 15 residues. The CDR3 sequence is CASRWDGHSTDTQYF. CDR3 DNA: TGTGCCAGCAGATGGGACGGCCACAGCACAGATACGCAGTATTTT.

V is TRBV4-2 and J is TRBJ2-3; TRBD1 might be the D (8 bases). This CDR3 has 18 amino acids. The V end was cut by 5 bases, the J end by 3 bases, with 24 bases between. Germline V gene sequence: CDR1 LGHNA, CDR2 YNFKEQ. The CDR3 DNA follows: TGTGCCAGCAGCTGGGAGCAGGGGGCGGGAGAAAGTACAGATACGCAGTATTTT. Protein sequence: CASSWEQGAGESTDTQYF.

J is TRBJ2-1 and V is TRBV19; tentative D call: TRBD2 (5 bases). The CDR3 spans 14 residues. The germline gives CDR1 LNHDA, CDR2 SQIVND (reference sequence). Trimming removed 1 base at V and 12 bases at J, with 16 bases between. The CDR3 sequence: CASSIVGSADTQFF. DNA of the CDR3: TGTGCCAGTAGTATAGTCGGTAGCGCAGATACGCAGTTCTTC.

There are many counts of this clonotype. The chain combines TRBV2 with TRBJ1-5; D is undetermined. This CDR3 contains 15 residues. Trimming stripped 3 bases from V and 3 bases from J, with 12 bases between. Germline V CDR1 and CDR2: SNHLY, FYNNEI. CDR3 amino acids: CASSEYKGLNQPQHF. The CDR3 DNA reads as TGTGCCAGCAGTGAGTACAAAGGTCTCAATCAGCCCCAGCATTTT.

In its sample, this clonotype was seen many times. This chain's CDR3 is CASSLDLAGVSGEQYF. CDR3 coding DNA: TGCGCCAGCAGCTTGGATTTAGCGGGAGTTTCAGGGGAGCAGTACTTC. The chain links TRBV5-1 to TRBJ2-7; TRBD2 matches 9 bases. The CDR3 is 16 residues long. V shed 0 bases and J 7 bases; nucleotides not matched to a gene: 11. Germline assignment: CDR1 SGHRS and CDR2 YFSETQ.

This rearrangement joins TRBV5-1 to TRBJ1-5; D may be TRBD1 (6 bases). The CDR3 runs to 15 residues. V lost 4 bases and J lost 5, with 16 bases in between. CDR1 and CDR2 from the germline V gene are SGHRS and YFSETQ. CDR3 DNA sequence: TGCGCCAGCAGCGCGGGGGGCAACAGGGATCAGCCCCAGCATTTT. Translating it yields CASSAGGNRDQPQHF.

This clonotype was seen a handful of times. This could be a read error, since a much larger clone is one nucleotide away. V is TRBV28 and J is TRBJ2-3, with D maybe TRBD2 (5 bases). CDR3 length: 14 residues. The germline V gene encodes CDR1 MDHEN and CDR2 SYDVKM. CDR3 sequence reads: CATVGPGGTNTQYF. In DNA form, the CDR3 reads TGTGCCACAGTTGGGCCCGGAGGCACAAATACGCAGTATTTT.

This clonotype has at least ten counts. This chain uses TRBV19 with TRBJ1-2, with D unresolved. V lost 3 bases to trimming and J lost 4 bases, with 9 bases between them. Germline CDR1 LNHDA, CDR2 SQIVND (reference sequence). This CDR3 has 13 amino acids. The CDR3 DNA reads as TGTGCCAGTAGTATGGAAGAGGTCTATGGCTACACCTTC. Translated: CASSMEEVYGYTF.

This sequence joins TRBV20-1 and TRBJ2-2; no reliable D call. Trimming left V 3 bases short and J 4 bases short, with 12 bases between. The CDR3 runs to 14 residues. Germline V gene sequence: CDR1 DFQATT, CDR2 SNEGSKA (reference sequence). The CDR3 coding sequence is TGCAGTGCTAGGGTCCCCCGTGTCACCGGGGAGCTGTTTTTT. Protein product: CSARVPRVTGELFF.

This clonotype was recorded only once. The chain couples TRBV7-2 to TRBJ2-2; TRBD2 aligns across 10 bases. The CDR3 loop spans 16 amino acids. Germline trimming cut 5 bases from V and 5 bases from J; bases unmatched to any gene: 8. Germline CDR1 and CDR2: SGHTA and FQGNSA. CDR3 loop: CASSKGLAGGTGELFF. CDR3 nucleotides: TGTGCCAGCAGCAAAGGGTTAGCGGGAGGTACCGGGGAGCTGTTTTTT.

As regards this clonotype: A much larger clonotype is one base distant, so this may be a read error. The chain uses TRBV4-1 and TRBJ2-2, with TRBD2 matching over 9 bases. From germline, CDR1 is MGHRA and CDR2 YSYEKL. The V and J ends lost 0 bases and 10 bases, in that order; junction bases with no gene match: 12. The CDR3 consists of 17 residues. The CDR3 sequence: CASSQEFAGGQGEELFF. CDR3 bases: TGCGCCAGCAGCCAAGAATTTGCGGGAGGGCAGGGCGAGGAGCTGTTTTTT.

Of note for this clonotype: A read error may explain this, as a much larger clone is one base away. The V and J genes are TRBV4-1 and TRBJ2-6; perhaps TRBD2 as D (5 bases). There are 16 residues in the CDR3. Germline V lookup: CDR1 MGHRA, CDR2 YSYEKL. CDR3 nucleotide sequence: TGCACCAGCAGCCAAGATGAGGGCTCTGGGGCCAACGTCCTGACTTTC. Protein sequence: CTSSQDEGSGANVLTF.

In the case of this clonotype: One end of the junction does not line up with germline, which may come from a read error. The chain is built from TRBV13 and TRBJ1-2; D may be TRBD1 (5 bases). The CDR3 covers 14 residues. Germline V lookup: CDR1 PRHDT, CDR2 FYEKMQ (reference sequence). CDR3 region: CASSLGGEGYVYTF. CDR3 sequence (DNA): TGTGCCAGCAGCTTAGGAGGGGAGGGCTATGTCTACACCTTC.

This clonotype occurred once. The DNA is left out, because the CDR3 cannot be placed on it with certainty; the CDR3 is given as TCRdb lists it. This chain joins TRBV6-6 and TRBJ1-2; whether TRBD1, the table's D call, matches the DNA was not checked. The CDR3 has 15 amino acids, counting both end residues. CDR1 and CDR2 (germline): MNHNY, SVGAGI (reference sequence). The CDR3 sequence: CACSTGTVLRYGCTF.

This chain links TRBV6-6 with TRBJ1-4; TRBD1 might be the D (5 bases). CDR3 size: 14 residues. The ends were cut back, 4 bases at V and 4 bases at J, with 10 bases in the middle. Per germline, CDR1 MNHNY and CDR2 SVGAGI (reference sequence). CDR3 bases: TGTGCCAGCAGTTTTTACAGGCTTAATGAAAAACTGTTTTTT. Amino acid sequence: CASSFYRLNEKLFF.

The chain is built from TRBV12-3 or TRBV12-4 and TRBJ2-5, with 7 bases that match TRBD1. This CDR3 spans 14 amino acids. Trimming removed 9 bases from V and 4 bases from J; junction bases left unmatched: 11. This CDR3 reads CASIRTGGGETQYF. The CDR3, as DNA: TGTGCCAGTATCAGGACAGGAGGAGGAGAGACCCAGTACTTC.

As to this clonotype: The junction differs from germline at one of its ends, possibly a read error. This chain uses TRBV7-9 with TRBJ1-1, with a weak D call TRBD1 (6 bases). Germline lookup yields CDR1 SEHNR and CDR2 FQNEAQ (reference sequence). The CDR3 is made up of 14 amino acids. This chain's CDR3 is CASSLGQMNTEAFF. The DNA for the CDR3 is TGTGCGAGCAGCTTGGGACAAATGAACACTGAAGCTTTCTTT.

Points on this clonotype: One end of the junction fails to match germline, which may point to a read error. The J gene is TRBJ2-6, the V gene TRBV5-1; no clear D. Germline CDR1 reads SGHRS; CDR2 reads YFSETQ. There are 15 residues in the CDR3. This chain's CDR3 is CASSLVLVGANVLTF. The CDR3 coding sequence is TGTGCCAGCAGCTTAGTATTGGTAGGGGCCAACGTCCTGACTTTC. Variable domain in full (rest from reference TRBV5-1 and TRBJ2-6): KAGVTQTPRYLIKTRGQQVTLSCSPISGHRSVSWYQQTPGQGLQFLFEYFSETQRNKGNFPGRFSGRQFSNSRSEMNVSTLELGDSALYLCASSLVLVGANVLTFGAGSRLTVL.

The V gene is TRBV2, the J gene TRBJ1-2; TRBD1 might be the D (5 bases). Trimming took off 8 bases at V and 4 bases at J, with 8 bases between the two ends. This CDR3 contains 11 residues. CDR1 SNHLY and CDR2 FYNNEI come from the germline V gene. Here the CDR3 reads CASGTSYGYTF. The CDR3 nucleotides are TGTGCCAGCGGGACTAGCTATGGCTACACCTTC.

The chain employs TRBV25-1 and TRBJ2-3; the match to TRBD2 covers 7 bases. The CDR3 sequence is 17 residues long. Germline-derived CDR1 and CDR2 are MGHDK and SYGVNS. J lost 0 bases, V lost 1 base, and 7 bases had no gene match. CDR3 sequence: CASSELPLAASTDTQYF. For the CDR3, the DNA is TGTGCCAGCAGTGAATTACCCCTAGCGGCTAGCACAGATACGCAGTATTTT.

This clonotype was recorded at least ten times. The chain combines TRBV11-2 with TRBJ2-3; 8 positions agree with TRBD2. The V segment lost 5 bases and the J segment 2 bases; nucleotides outside the gene matches: 9. The CDR3 has 16 amino acids. Germline V lookup: CDR1 SGHAT, CDR2 FQNNGV. CDR3 sequence reads: CASSLYFGGATDTQYF. Written as DNA, the CDR3 is TGTGCCAGCAGCCTATACTTCGGGGGGGCCACAGATACGCAGTATTTT.

Within the sample, this clonotype is medium-sized. V and J are TRBV20-1 and TRBJ2-7; TRBD1 matches at 7 bases. CDR1 and CDR2 from the germline V gene are DFQATT and SNEGSKA (reference sequence). This CDR3 region has 12 residues. The J segment lost 5 bases and the V segment lost 2 bases, leaving 3 bases of the junction unmatched. This CDR3 reads CSARQDRDEQYF. DNA for the CDR3: TGCAGTGCTAGACAAGACAGGGACGAGCAGTACTTC.

As to this clonotype: A clone one base away is much larger, so this may be a read error. The chain couples TRBV30 to TRBJ1-6; 8 bases map to TRBD1. The trim removed 4 bases at V and 9 bases at J, leaving 5 bases unmatched. The CDR3 has 13 residues. The germline gives CDR1 GTSNPN, CDR2 SVGIG (reference sequence). CDR3 bases: TGTGCCTGGACCGGACAGGGCTTTTCACCCCTCCACTTT. It yields the protein CAWTGQGFSPLHF. The full variable domain, its missing parts supplied by reference TRBV30 and TRBJ1-6, is SQTIHQWPATLVQPVGSPLSLECTVEGTSNPNLYWYRQAAGRGLQLLFYSVGIGQISSEVPQNLSASRPQDRQFILSSKKLLLSDSGFYLCAWTGQGFSPLHFGNGTRLTVT.

This clonotype has a count of ten or more. The chain carries TRBV5-8 and TRBJ2-7; the D gene is possibly TRBD1 (5 bases). There are 14 residues in the CDR3. V lost 4 bases and J lost 0, with 11 bases in between. Germline CDR1 and CDR2: SGHTS and YDEGEE. Here the CDR3 reads CASSRRVNSYEQYF. CDR3 nucleotides: TGTGCCAGCAGCCGCAGGGTCAACTCCTACGAGCAGTACTTC.

V is TRBV10-2 and J is TRBJ2-7, with a tentative D call TRBD2 (6 bases). The J call may be in error: the DNA end matches TRBJ2-5 better. The CDR3 spans 13 residues. Germline V gene lookup returns CDR1 WSHSY and CDR2 SAAADI. CDR3 sequence (DNA): TGCGCCAGCAGGTTCGGGGGTCAAGAGACCCAGTACTTC. Translation: CASRFGGQETQYF.

J is TRBJ2-3 and V is TRBV2, with D tentatively TRBD1 (6 bases). The V end was cut by 6 bases, the J end by 11 bases, with 24 bases between. The CDR3 sequence is 15 residues long. Germline CDR1 is SNHLY and CDR2 is FYNNEI. The CDR3 spells CASRKGMGQGNEQYF. CDR3 DNA sequence: TGTGCCAGCAGAAAAGGAATGGGACAAGGAAATGAGCAGTATTTT.

This clonotype was counted at least ten times. The CDR3 here is CASSLDDRASTDTQYF. The CDR3 region has the DNA TGTGCCAGCAGCTTAGATGACAGGGCTAGCACAGATACGCAGTATTTT. The chain joins TRBV11-2 to TRBJ2-3; 7 bases fit TRBD1. The germline V gene has CDR1 SGHAT and CDR2 FQNNGV. Trimming took 0 bases from V and 0 from J; bases not matched to a gene: 3. This CDR3 region has 16 residues.

This clonotype was counted ten times or more. This chain links TRBV2 with TRBJ2-3; 10 bases are shared with TRBD2. Trimming cost V 3 bases and J 1 base; bases outside gene matches: 10. The length of the CDR3 is 18 residues. Germline assignment: CDR1 SNHLY and CDR2 FYNNEI. The CDR3 bases are TGTGCCAGCAGTGAGAGAGCGGGGGGGCAGGTTGGCACAGATACGCAGTATTTT. It yields the protein CASSERAGGQVGTDTQYF.

The table lists this clonotype with many counts. The V call is TRBV18, the J call TRBJ2-1, with TRBD1 identical over 8 bases. Germline trimming cut 5 bases from V and 9 bases from J; bases unmatched to any gene: 6. Per germline, CDR1 KGHSH and CDR2 LQKENI. The CDR3 runs to 13 residues. For the CDR3, the DNA is TGTGCCAGCTCAGCATCAGGGGGCACTGAGCAGTTCTTC. Protein product: CASSASGGTEQFF.